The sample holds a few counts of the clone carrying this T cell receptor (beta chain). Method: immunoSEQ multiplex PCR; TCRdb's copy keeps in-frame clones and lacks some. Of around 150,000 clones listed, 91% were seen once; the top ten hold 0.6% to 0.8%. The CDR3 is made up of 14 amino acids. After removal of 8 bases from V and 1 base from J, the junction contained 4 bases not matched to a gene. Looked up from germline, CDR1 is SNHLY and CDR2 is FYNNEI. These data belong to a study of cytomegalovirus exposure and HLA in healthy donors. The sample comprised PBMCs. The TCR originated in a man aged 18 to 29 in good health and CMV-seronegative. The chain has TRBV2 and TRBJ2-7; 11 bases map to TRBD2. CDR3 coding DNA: TGTGCCAGCCAAATAGCGGGAGGGTCCTACGAGCAGTACGTC. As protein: CASQIAGGSYEQYV.